Each of the 21 T cell receptor beta chains below was sequenced from the same sample in a study of response to subunit inactivated influenza vaccine. TCRdb itself ran the RT-PCR reads through MiXCR, one entry per CDR3 protein. The sample yields 600,000 to 700,000 distinct CDR3 sequences, 14% seen once. Material: PBMCs from blood, obtained roughly 15 days before vaccination. The receptor set was obtained from a man in his fifties who received an inactivated influenza vaccine.

The chain combines TRBV20-1 with TRBJ1-5; D is uncertain. CDR3 length: 13 amino acids. From germline, CDR1 is DFQATT and CDR2 SNEGSKA (reference sequence). The V end was cut by 2 bases, the J end by 5 bases, with 10 bases between. CDR3 nucleotides: TGCAGTGCTAGATTGGATCCCCATCAGCCCCAGCATTTT. Its translation is CSARLDPHQPQHF.

The sample holds a few counts of this clonotype. CDR3 in DNA: TGTGCCAGCAGGACAGGGGCGACCCAGTACTTC. Translating gives CASRTGATQYF. The rearrangement joins TRBV7-9 to TRBJ2-5, with TRBD1 identical over 8 bases. The CDR3 totals 11 residues. V gave up 6 bases and J gave up 7 bases; unmatched junction bases: 1. CDR1 is SEHNR, CDR2 FQNEAQ, per germline (reference sequence).

In its sample, this clonotype was seen many times. The chain carries TRBV24-1 and TRBJ2-2, with 7 nucleotides matching TRBD2. Unmatched junction bases numbered 10, after V lost 1 base and J lost 3 bases. The CDR3 loop spans 18 amino acids. CDR1 KGHDR and CDR2 SFDVKD come from the germline V gene. CDR3: CATSDLGVRGSHTGELFF. CDR3 in DNA: TGTGCCACCAGTGATTTAGGGGTTCGCGGGAGTCACACCGGGGAGCTGTTTTTT.

The chain links TRBV2 to TRBJ2-1; tentatively, D is TRBD2 (7 bases). The CDR3 extends over 13 amino acids. Germline CDR1 and CDR2: SNHLY and FYNNEI. V dropped 1 base and J dropped 16 bases, with 17 bases sitting between them. CDR3 coding DNA: TGTGCCAGCAGTGAAGGATTTAAGGGGGAGGGCTTCTTC. As protein: CASSEGFKGEGFF.

This clonotype has ten or more counts. CDR3 sequence reads: CASSKVSGLIQGPGATEAFF. The CDR3 nucleotides are TGTGCCAGCAGCAAAGTGTCTGGGTTGATACAGGGCCCGGGGGCCACTGAAGCTTTCTTT. V and J are TRBV21-1 and TRBJ1-1. TRBV21-1 is reported as a pseudogene. This CDR3 is built from 20 residues.

This clonotype came up a few times. This sequence joins TRBV15 and TRBJ1-4, with 8 positions matching TRBD1. The length of the CDR3 is 15 residues. Unmatched junction bases numbered 9, after V lost 5 bases and J lost 7 bases. Looked up from germline, CDR1 is LNHNV and CDR2 is YYDKDF (reference sequence). This chain's CDR3 is CATSASTGESEKLFF. CDR3 sequence (DNA): TGTGCCACCAGCGCCTCGACAGGGGAGAGTGAAAAACTGTTTTTT.

The J gene is TRBJ2-1, the V gene TRBV7-6; D may match TRBD1 or TRBD2 (5 bases each). CDR1 SGHVS and CDR2 FNYEAQ come from the germline V gene. This CDR3 contains 16 residues. The V gene lost 5 bases and the J gene lost 4 bases, with 18 bases spanning the gap. The CDR3 nucleotides read TGTGCCAGCAGCCTATCACGGGTCTGGGGGTACAATGAGCAGTTCTTC. Its translation is CASSLSRVWGYNEQFF. Filled out from reference TRBV7-6 and TRBJ2-1, the complete variable domain reads GAGVSQSPRYKVTKRGQDVALRCDPISGHVSLYWYRQALGQGPEFLTYFNYEAQQDKSGLPNDRFSAERPEGSISTLTIQRTEQRDSAMYRCASSLSRVWGYNEQFFGPGTRLTVL.

The V gene is TRBV28, the J gene TRBJ2-1; TRBD1 aligns across 7 bases. From germline, CDR1 is MDHEN and CDR2 SYDVKM. The trim removed 4 bases at V and 7 bases at J, leaving 13 bases unmatched. This CDR3 region has 16 residues. The CDR3 region has the DNA TGTGCCAGCAGTTCTCATGACAGGGTCTTCCGGAATGAGCAGTTCTTC. This translates into CASSSHDRVFRNEQFF. Variable domain in full (rest from reference TRBV28 and TRBJ2-1): DVKVTQSSRYLVKRTGEKVFLECVQDMDHENMFWYRQDPGLGLRLIYFSYDVKMKEKGDIPEGYSVSREKKERFSLILESASTNQTSMYLCASSSHDRVFRNEQFFGPGTRLTVL.

This clonotype was seen repeatedly, ten times or more. The genes are TRBV20-1 and TRBJ2-3; 8 positions agree with TRBD2. J was trimmed by 0 bases and V by 3 bases; bases with no gene match: 11. Germline assignment: CDR1 DFQATT and CDR2 SNEGSKA (reference sequence). CDR3 size: 17 residues. CDR3 sequence (DNA): TGCAGTGCTAGTTTGGGTGGCGGGAGGCGGAGCACAGATACGCAGTATTTT. This sequence encodes CSASLGGGRRSTDTQYF.

This clonotype was found a few times. The chain links TRBV4-2 to TRBJ2-5; D might be TRBD2 (7 bases). Between the trimmed V and J ends, which lost 0 bases and 7 bases, there was a span of 12 bases. CDR1 and CDR2 from the germline V gene are LGHNA and YNFKEQ. The CDR3 spans 14 residues. CDR3 residues: CASSQDRAGATQYF. In DNA, the CDR3 is TGTGCCAGCAGCCAAGATAGGGCGGGGGCGACCCAGTACTTC.

This clonotype showed up just a few times. This chain joins TRBV12-3 or TRBV12-4 and TRBJ2-7; 7 bases fit TRBD1. The V and J ends lost 5 bases and 7 bases, in that order; junction bases with no gene match: 17. The CDR3 covers 16 residues. The CDR3 nucleotides read TGTGCCAGCAGTCAACGAGGGGGCGGCCCGCCATCAGAGCAGTACTTC. It yields the protein CASSQRGGGPPSEQYF.

V gene TRBV10-3 combines with J gene TRBJ2-7; 9 nucleotides align to TRBD1. Germline V gene data show CDR1 as ENHRY and CDR2 as SYGVKD. The CDR3 runs to 16 residues. V gave up 0 bases and J gave up 5 bases; unmatched junction bases: 8. The CDR3 DNA sequence: TGTGCCATCAGTGAGTCATCGGGACAGGGTGCCCACGAGCAGTACTTC. It is translated as CAISESSGQGAHEQYF.

This clonotype has more than one count but fewer than ten. V gene TRBV12-3 or TRBV12-4 combines with J gene TRBJ2-7; D remains unclear. Between the trimmed V and J ends, which lost 6 bases and 0 bases, there was a span of 9 bases. The CDR3 is made up of 13 amino acids. The CDR3 DNA is TGTGCCAGCAGACGTGGCACCTCCTACGAGCAGTACTTC. As protein: CASRRGTSYEQYF.

This clonotype was detected only a few times. V gene TRBV12-3 or TRBV12-4 combines with J gene TRBJ2-1; TRBD2 aligns across 10 bases. Germline trimming cut 5 bases from V and 0 bases from J; bases unmatched to any gene: 7. The CDR3 sequence is 17 residues long. CDR3 amino acids: CASSRTSGASSYNEQFF. Here the CDR3 DNA reads TGTGCCAGCAGTAGGACTAGCGGCGCTAGCTCCTACAATGAGCAGTTCTTC.

This clonotype has a count of ten or more. The chain is built from TRBV6-5 and TRBJ2-7; 10 bases align to TRBD1. The CDR3 length is 17 residues. Looked up from germline, CDR1 is MNHEY and CDR2 is SVGAGI. Trimming removed 2 bases from V and 1 base from J; junction bases left unmatched: 8. In DNA form, the CDR3 reads TGTGCCAGCAGTTACGGTATGCGGGACAGGGGATCCTACGAGCAGTACTTC. Amino acids: CASSYGMRDRGSYEQYF.

This clonotype was seen only a few times. V usage is TRBV4-1 and J usage is TRBJ1-1; D is unclear. This CDR3 spans 14 amino acids. The V gene lost 1 base and the J gene lost 1 base, with 7 bases spanning the gap. The V gene's germline CDR1 is MGHRA and CDR2 YSYEKL. CDR3 loop: CASSQVVGNTEAFF. In DNA form, the CDR3 reads TGCGCCAGCAGCCAAGTTGTAGGGAACACTGAAGCTTTCTTT.

This clonotype has a handful of counts. The rearrangement joins TRBV11-2 to TRBJ2-3; D possibly uses TRBD1 or TRBD2 (5 bases each). This CDR3 spans 14 amino acids. Between the trimmed V and J ends, which lost 3 bases and 4 bases, there was a span of 11 bases. Germline CDR1 SGHAT, CDR2 FQNNGV. CDR3 protein: CASSFGGPPDTQYF. The CDR3 DNA reads TGTGCCAGCAGCTTTGGGGGACCCCCAGATACGCAGTATTTT.

This clonotype has ten or more counts. The rearrangement joins TRBV5-1 to TRBJ2-6; unclear D gene. This CDR3 region has 16 residues. Germline V CDR1 and CDR2: SGHRS, YFSETQ. Trimming took off 6 bases at V and 0 bases at J, with 13 bases between the two ends. The CDR3 here is CASIGSTYSGANVLTF. The DNA of the CDR3 is TGCGCCAGCATTGGCAGTACCTACTCTGGGGCCAACGTCCTGACTTTC.

The rearrangement joins TRBV9 to TRBJ2-5; tentatively, D is TRBD2 (5 bases). The CDR3 length is 15 residues. From germline, CDR1 is SGDLS and CDR2 YYNGEE. Between the trimmed V and J ends, which lost 4 bases and 7 bases, there was a span of 20 bases. CDR3 DNA: TGTGCCAGCAGCTCCCAGGCCAGCCTCGAGGGGACCCAGTACTTC. Translating gives CASSSQASLEGTQYF.

In its sample, this clonotype was seen many times. The chain carries TRBV4-2 and TRBJ2-1; D unresolved. CDR3 length equals 13 residues. V lost 1 base and J lost 5, with 6 bases in between. Germline V gene lookup returns CDR1 LGHNA and CDR2 YNFKEQ. The CDR3, as DNA: TGTGCCAGCAGCCAAGCCTTCAACAATGAGCAGTTCTTC. It specifies CASSQAFNNEQFF.

The chain joins TRBV29-1 to TRBJ2-7; 9 positions match TRBD2. The germline CDR1 and CDR2 sequences are SQVTM and ANQGSEA. The J segment lost 1 base and the V segment lost 6 bases, leaving 4 bases of the junction unmatched. The CDR3 totals 13 residues. The CDR3 reads CSVATSGSYEQYF. CDR3 bases: TGCAGCGTCGCGACTAGCGGTTCCTACGAGCAGTACTTC.